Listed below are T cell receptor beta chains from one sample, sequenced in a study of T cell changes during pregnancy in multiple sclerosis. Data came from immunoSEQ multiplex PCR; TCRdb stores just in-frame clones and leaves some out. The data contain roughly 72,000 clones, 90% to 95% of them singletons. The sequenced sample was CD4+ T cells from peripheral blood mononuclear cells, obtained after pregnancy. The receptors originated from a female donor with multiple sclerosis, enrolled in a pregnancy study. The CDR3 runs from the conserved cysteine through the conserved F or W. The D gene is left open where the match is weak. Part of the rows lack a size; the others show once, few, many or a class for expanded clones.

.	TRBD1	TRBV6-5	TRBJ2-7	CASSTGVYEQYF	TGTGCCAGCAGTACAGGGGTTTACGAGCAGTACTTC
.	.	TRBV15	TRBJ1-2	CATSLTRHGYTF	TGTGCCACCAGTCTGACCAGGCATGGCTACACCTTC
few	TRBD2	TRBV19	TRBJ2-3	CASNQRTSGATDTQYF	TGTGCCAGTAACCAAAGGACTAGCGGAGCCACAGATACGCAGTATTTT
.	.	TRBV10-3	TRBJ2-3	CAIRPSMTNTQYF	TGTGCCATCAGACCGAGCATGACAAATACGCAGTATTTT
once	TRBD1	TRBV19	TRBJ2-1	CASSLTGSSYNEQFF	TGTGCCAGTAGTTTGACAGGGTCTTCCTACAATGAGCAGTTCTTC
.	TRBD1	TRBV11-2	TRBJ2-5	CASSLGQPGTQYF	TGTGCCAGCAGCTTGGGACAGCCCGGGACCCAGTACTTC
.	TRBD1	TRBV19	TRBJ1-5	CASSTGQGVGQPQHF	TGTGCCAGTAGTACGGGACAGGGGGTGGGTCAGCCCCAGCATTTT
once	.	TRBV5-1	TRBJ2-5	CASSLDRSRETQYF	TGCGCCAGCAGCTTAGACAGGTCTCGGGAGACCCAGTACTTC
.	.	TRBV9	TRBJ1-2	CASSVAWRGGGYTF	TGTGCCAGCAGCGTAGCTTGGAGGGGTGGGGGCTACACCTTC
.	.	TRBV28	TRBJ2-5	CASRPSTGAQYF	TGTGCCAGCAGACCTTCCACGGGGGCCCAGTACTTC
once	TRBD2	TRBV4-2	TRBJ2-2	CASSQGISGSSRGELFF	TGTGCCAGCAGCCAAGGAATTAGCGGGAGCTCGCGGGGGGAGCTGTTTTTT
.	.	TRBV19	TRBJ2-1	CASSSVTGGDTYRRHNEQFF	TGTGCCAGTAGTTCGGTGACAGGTGGGGATACGTATCGTAGGCACAATGAGCAGTTCTTC
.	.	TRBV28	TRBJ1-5	CVTQTGNQPQHF	TGTGTCACCCAAACGGGAAATCAGCCCCAGCATTTT
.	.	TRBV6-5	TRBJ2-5	CASSPPGTQETQYF	TGTGCCAGCAGCCCCCCGGGGACTCAAGAGACCCAGTACTTC
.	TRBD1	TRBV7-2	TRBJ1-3	CASRGGTGTGNTIYF	TGTGCCAGCAGGGGAGGGACAGGGACTGGAAACACCATATATTTT
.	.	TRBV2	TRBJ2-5	CASGRLASIGTQYF	TGTGCCAGCGGCAGGCTAGCTAGTATAGGGACCCAGTACTTC
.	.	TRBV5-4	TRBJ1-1	CASSFGQGMTNTEAFF	TGTGCCAGCAGCTTCGGGCAGGGCATGACGAACACTGAAGCTTTCTTT
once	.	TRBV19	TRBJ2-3	CASSISGPSSTDTQYF	TGTGCCAGTAGTATATCTGGCCCCTCTAGCACAGATACGCAGTATTTT
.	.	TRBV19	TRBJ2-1	CASSPKGPYNEQFF	TGTGCCAGTAGCCCCAAGGGGCCCTACAATGAGCAGTTCTTC
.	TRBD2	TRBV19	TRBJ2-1	CASTPSGIPYNEQFF	TGTGCCAGTACCCCTAGCGGGATTCCCTACAATGAGCAGTTCTTC
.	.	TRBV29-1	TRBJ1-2	CSAMANYGYTF	TGCAGCGCTATGGCTAACTATGGCTACACCTTC
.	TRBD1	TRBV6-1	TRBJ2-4	CASSVTGGAKNIQYF	TGTGCCAGCAGTGTGACAGGGGGGGCCAAAAACATTCAGTACTTC
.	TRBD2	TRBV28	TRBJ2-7	CASSTSGSLYEQYF	TGTGCCAGCAGTACTAGCGGGAGTCTCTACGAGCAGTACTTC
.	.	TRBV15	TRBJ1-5	CATREGGNQPQHF	TGTGCCACCAGGGAGGGTGGAAATCAGCCCCAGCATTTT
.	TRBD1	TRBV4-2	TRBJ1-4	CASSQEWDRPNEKLFF	TGTGCCAGCAGCCAAGAATGGGACAGACCTAATGAAAAACTGTTTTTT
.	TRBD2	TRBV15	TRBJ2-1	CATSRDPPGTSGILNEQFF	TGTGCCACCAGCAGAGATCCCCCAGGGACTAGCGGGATCCTAAATGAGCAGTTCTTC
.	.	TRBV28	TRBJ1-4	CASSFDRRTNEKLFF	TGTGCCAGCAGCTTCGACAGGAGAACGAATGAAAAACTGTTTTTT
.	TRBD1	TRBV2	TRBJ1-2	CARIGQAPNYGYTF	TGTGCCAGAATAGGACAGGCGCCTAACTATGGCTACACCTTC
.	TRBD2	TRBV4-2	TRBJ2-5	CASSQTGTSGRPQETQYF	TGTGCCAGCAGCCAGACCGGGACTAGCGGGAGGCCCCAAGAGACCCAGTACTTC
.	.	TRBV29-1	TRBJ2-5	CSVVQGVETQYF	TGCAGCGTTGTACAGGGCGTCGAGACCCAGTACTTC
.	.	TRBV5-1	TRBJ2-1	CASSPTARREGGEQFF	TGCGCCAGCAGCCCCACTGCTCGGCGGGAAGGCGGTGAGCAGTTCTTC
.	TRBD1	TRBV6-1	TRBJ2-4	CASSEYVVGQGIDIQYF	TGTGCCAGCAGTGAGTACGTTGTGGGACAGGGTATTGACATTCAGTACTTC
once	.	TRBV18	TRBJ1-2	CASSPLPKPSGLSSYGYTF	TGTGCCAGCTCACCACTTCCTAAACCCTCAGGACTTTCCTCATATGGCTACACCTTC
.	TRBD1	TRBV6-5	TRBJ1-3	CASSQPDRAKNTIYF	TGTGCCAGCAGCCAACCTGACAGGGCTAAAAACACCATATATTTT
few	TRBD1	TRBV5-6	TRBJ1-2	CASSPPGTASYGYTF	TGTGCCAGCAGCCCACCCGGGACAGCCTCCTATGGCTACACCTTC
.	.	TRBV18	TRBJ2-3	CASSPIEGLGDTQYF	TGTGCCAGCTCACCAATCGAGGGATTGGGAGATACGCAGTATTTT
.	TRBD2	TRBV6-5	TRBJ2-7	CASSYSAGPLYEQYF	TGTGCCAGCAGTTACTCAGCGGGGCCCCTCTACGAGCAGTACTTC
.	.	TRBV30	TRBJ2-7	CAWSVPLGGFRDEQYF	TGTGCCTGGAGTGTACCTCTAGGCGGGTTTCGCGACGAGCAGTACTTC
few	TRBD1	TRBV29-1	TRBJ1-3	CSVDRVAGNTIYF	TGCAGCGTGGACAGGGTGGCAGGAAACACCATATATTTT
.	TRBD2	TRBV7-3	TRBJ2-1	CASSLGSRTSNEQFF	TGTGCCAGCAGCTTAGGGTCGCGGACTAGCAATGAGCAGTTCTTC
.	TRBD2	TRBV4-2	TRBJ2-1	CASSQEGGLAGVTNEQFF	TGTGCCAGCAGCCAAGAAGGTGGACTAGCGGGAGTTACCAATGAGCAGTTCTTC
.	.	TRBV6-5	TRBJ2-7	CASALTTGLSYEQYF	TGTGCCAGCGCATTGACAACGGGACTGTCCTACGAGCAGTACTTC
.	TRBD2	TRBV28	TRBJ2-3	CASNILAGDTDTQYF	TGTGCCAGCAATATACTAGCGGGCGACACAGATACGCAGTATTTT
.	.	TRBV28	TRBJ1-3	CASGTGFGNTIYF	TGTGCCAGCGGAACAGGGTTCGGAAACACCATATATTTT